This T cell receptor (beta chain) was sequenced during a study of T cell responses to AZD1222 COVID-19 vaccine (dated by TCRdb to the early 2020s). Regarding the complete study: Because spike-specific TCR depth and breadth did not differ between the two schedules, AZD1222 recipients who got a second dose at roughly 4 weeks were pooled with those who got a second dose at roughly 12 weeks. Trial participants were enrolled by age into subgroups of 18-55, 56-69 and 70-plus years, and roughly 160, 29 and 62 TCR-sequenced participants, respectively, were included in these subgroups. A total of approximately 240 trial participants underwent TCR sequencing, of whom roughly 210 received two doses of AZD1222 and about 25 received two doses of the MenACWY control vaccine. What the work shows at the level of the full study, not this receptor alone: Participants were mostly white British and included more females than males, and it was suggested by the authors that clonal diversity may have been underestimated. In the small 56-69-year group, the increase in depth fell short of significance, most likely because of low power. Epitopes outside the regions mutated in the B.1.351 and B.1.1.7 variants were reportedly recognized by nearly half of the unique spike-specific TCRs. Conclusions about previously exposed vaccinees were limited because only 6 or 7 AZD1222 recipients were SARS-CoV-2 seropositive at baseline. Because no day 14 peak-response samples were available, repertoires were characterized only after the peak T cell response. The vaccine-associated CD4 TCRs covered the entire spike protein, and the dominant responses fell in regions 160-218 and 743-854. After two AZD1222 doses, both the breadth and the depth of spike-specific TCRs were significantly higher than at day 0 and than in MenACWY recipients.

Remarks on this clone: Its binding antigen is unknown. The junction departs from the called germline gene at one end, perhaps through a read error.

Taken with the paper, the label for time point translates to: baseline before first vaccination. Vaccinee samples were obtained from the UK trials COV001 and COV002, which included a single-blind randomized controlled phase 2/3 trial of AZD1222 (ChAdOx1 nCoV-19) in healthy adults. For TCRbeta chain sequencing, PBMC samples from trial participants were taken at day 0 and at day 28 after the second dose. The germline V gene (reference sequence) yields SSHAT for CDR1 and FNYEAQ for CDR2. The CDR3 holds 16 amino acids from the cysteine to the phenylalanine. The kept DNA is CDR3 alone, 48 bases in frame from the first base. The CDR3 regions of human TCRbeta chains were analyzed by immunosequencing. The paper's processing steps were these. TCRs in the repertoires were matched against a reference library of SARS-CoV-2-specific TCRs that had been generated with the MIRA antigen-specificity platform. Breadth meant the fraction of unique TCRs that were SARS-CoV-2-associated, whereas depth meant the fraction of total T cells that were SARS-CoV-2-associated. Using the MIRA data, each spike-specific TCR was mapped to the spike region that the TCR reacts to and placed in a CD4 or CD8 class. Log10-transformed breadth and depth values were compared by one-way ANOVA with Sidak's multiple comparisons tests. In TCRdb, the immuneACCESS table is reduced to in-frame sequences with V and J assigned. These tables do not hold every clone; where another copy was compared, an unresolved V gene accounts for under half, and the others remain unexplained. From that table come the V and J calls and clone size; the DNA was used to work out D and trimming. The sample table lists about 97,000 clones, 86% of them with a count of one. Approximately 5% of the sample lies in the top ten.

The TCR sequence derives from an adult in good health. This specimen was peripheral blood, taken on day 0 of AZD1222 vaccination. The rearranged chain carries TRBV7-7 and TRBJ2-7; 11 bases in the middle match TRBD2. DNA sequence: TGTGCTAGCAGTCCCGCCGGGCTAGCGGGGGGCTACGAGCAGTACTTC. Its coded protein is CASSPAGLAGGYEQYF.